The following is a TCR beta chain sequence with its context. Its antigen is currently unknown. This record belongs to a study of cytomegalovirus exposure and HLA in healthy donors. About the study: Across a few hundred genotyped donors, about 86% landed in the Caucasian-associated ancestry cluster.

Notes on the study in general: Later analysis identified several of the most significant clusters that appeared linked to common viral pathogens. In a later analysis, DRB1 alleles had the most associated TCRs; HLA-C alleles the fewest. In vitro data verified a few CMV-associated chains as specific for CMV antigens.

The CDR3 is made up of 15 amino acids. Per the germline V gene, CDR1 is SGHNT and CDR2 is YYREEE (reference sequence). Primers included in the PCR were 60 Vbeta and 13 Jbeta primers. Repertoires were generated with immunoSEQ multiplex PCR, while TCRdb's copy carries only in-frame clones and drops some. This sample yields about 170,000 clones, of which 77% are seen a single time; 2.5% to 3.5% belongs to the top ten. The sequence came from a female donor in good health and CMV-seronegative. The sequencing input was PBMCs. The rearrangement uses TRBV5-4 and TRBJ2-5; tentatively, D is TRBD1 (6 bases). The J call is doubtful: the DNA matches TRBJ2-7 better. This chain's CDR3 is CASSLRAGEGYEQYF. The CDR3 nucleotides read TGTGCCAGCAGCTTGAGGGCAGGGGAAGGCTACGAGCAGTACTTC.